A single sample is the source of the 23 T cell receptor beta chains below, sequenced in a study of T cell responses to AZD1222 COVID-19 vaccine. Using immunoSEQ multiplex PCR, the repertoire was profiled, and TCRdb retains in-frame clones only, with some absent. The table lists 130,000 to 150,000 clones, 75% to 90% of them singletons. The source was peripheral blood, collected on day 0 of MenACWY control vaccination. The receptor set was obtained from an adult in good health.

The rearrangement joins TRBV12-3 or TRBV12-4 to TRBJ1-2, with a weak D call TRBD1 (5 bases). Trimming shortened V by 5 bases and J by 2 bases, and 9 bases separated the two germline ends. The CDR3 is 13 amino acids. CDR3 sequence (DNA): TGTGCCAGCAGTGGGGCGGTAAACTATGGCTACACCTTC. It encodes CASSGAVNYGYTF.

The chain employs TRBV4-1 and TRBJ2-7; D may be TRBD1 (5 bases). The V end lost 2 bases, the J end lost 4 bases, and 15 bases lay between the germline ends. The CDR3 is 15 amino acids. Germline-derived CDR1 and CDR2 are MGHRA and YSYEKL. As DNA, the CDR3 is TGCGCCAGCAGCCAAACTCCCACAGGTGTATACGAGCAGTACTTC. The encoded protein is CASSQTPTGVYEQYF.

The rearrangement links TRBV5-5 to TRBJ2-1, with D possibly TRBD2 on 6 matching bases. V lost 1 base, J lost 8 bases, and 19 bases lay in between. From germline, CDR1 is SGHKS and CDR2 YYEKEE (reference sequence). The CDR3 totals 16 residues. The CDR3 DNA reads as TGTGCCAGCAGCTTGTCTTTACGGGGGAGCTTTGATGAGCAGTTCTTC. Its protein product is CASSLSLRGSFDEQFF.

The CDR3 sequence is CASSLRQGEDGYTF. The DNA of the CDR3 is TGTGCCAGCAGTTTACGACAGGGGGAGGATGGCTACACCTTC. The V gene is TRBV27, the J gene TRBJ1-2, with 9 positions matching TRBD1. Looked up from germline, CDR1 is MNHEY and CDR2 is SMNVEV (reference sequence). V dropped 2 bases and J dropped 6; count of bases not matched to a gene: 4. The CDR3 is 14 amino acids.

The chain links TRBV19 to TRBJ1-2; D perhaps matches TRBD1 (5 bases). V was pared by 6 bases and J by 2 bases, with 10 bases between. The CDR3 consists of 13 residues. Germline V CDR1 and CDR2: LNHDA, SQIVND (reference sequence). The CDR3 DNA reads as TGTGCCAGTAGGTTCCCAGGGAACTATGGCTACACCTTC. This sequence encodes CASRFPGNYGYTF.

The J gene is TRBJ2-1, the V gene TRBV7-2, with D perhaps TRBD1 or TRBD2 (6 bases each). Trimming removed 8 bases at V and 6 bases at J, with 17 bases between. Germline CDR1 reads SGHTA; CDR2 reads FQGNSA. The CDR3 totals 14 residues. CDR3 sequence (DNA): TGTGCCAGCCGAAAAGGGGGGCTCTCCAATGAGCAGTTCTTC. Its protein is CASRKGGLSNEQFF.

CDR3: CATSDPPGTDYNEQFF. CDR3 in DNA: TGTGCCACCAGTGATCCCCCGGGGACAGATTACAATGAGCAGTTCTTC. The chain recombines TRBV24-1 with TRBJ2-1, with 7 bases aligning to TRBD1. The CDR3 runs 16 residues. From germline, CDR1 is KGHDR and CDR2 SFDVKD. V lost 3 bases and J lost 4; bases outside the gene matches: 8.

This rearrangement joins TRBV3-1 (or the pseudogene TRBV3-2) to TRBJ2-3, with 9 bases fitting TRBD2. V dropped 4 bases and J dropped 2; count of bases not matched to a gene: 7. The V gene's germline CDR1 is LGHDT and CDR2 YNNKEL (reference sequence). The CDR3 runs to 16 residues. The chain's CDR3 is CASSLLGGGDTDTQYF. The DNA of the CDR3 is TGTGCCAGCAGCCTCCTGGGCGGGGGGGACACAGATACGCAGTATTTT.

V and J are TRBV5-6 and TRBJ1-5, with 8 nucleotides matching TRBD1. CDR1 and CDR2 (germline): SGHDT, YYEEEE. V shed 0 bases, J shed 7 bases, and the junction held 3 bases outside the gene matches. The CDR3 extends over 14 amino acids. CDR3 nucleotides: TGTGCCAGCAGCTTGGGACAGGGGATCCAGCCCCAGCATTTT. Residues: CASSLGQGIQPQHF.

The V gene is TRBV19, the J gene TRBJ2-1; D is ambiguous. This CDR3 contains 13 residues. CDR1 is LNHDA and CDR2 is SQIVND in the germline V gene (reference sequence). Trimming shortened V by 6 bases and J by 5 bases, and 11 bases separated the two germline ends. CDR3 protein: CASSKGRNNEQFF. CDR3 coding DNA: TGTGCCAGTAGCAAAGGACGGAACAATGAGCAGTTCTTC. Looking up the rest from reference TRBV19 and TRBJ2-1 gives the full variable domain: DGGITQSPKYLFRKEGQNVTLSCEQNLNHDAMYWYRQDPGQGLRLIYYSQIVNDFQKGDIAEGYSVSREKKESFPLTVTSAQKNPTAFYLCASSKGRNNEQFFGPGTRLTVL.

This clone showed up just a few times. The chain links TRBV10-3 to TRBJ2-3; the match to TRBD1 covers 7 bases. CDR1 and CDR2 from the germline V gene are ENHRY and SYGVKD. Unmatched junction bases numbered 3, after V lost 6 bases and J lost 0 bases. CDR3 length equals 14 residues. CDR3 region: CAISDRASTDTQYF. CDR3 nucleotide sequence: TGTGCCATCAGCGACAGGGCTAGCACAGATACGCAGTATTTT.

The gene calls are TRBV5-1 and TRBJ1-6; tentative D call: TRBD1 (6 bases). Germline assignment: CDR1 SGHRS and CDR2 YFSETQ. Trimming took off 0 bases at V and 7 bases at J, with 8 bases between the two ends. The CDR3 sequence is 14 residues long. CDR3 sequence reads: CASSLDRVNSPLHF. DNA of the CDR3: TGCGCCAGCAGCTTGGACAGGGTAAATTCACCCCTCCACTTT.

The chain joins TRBV19 to TRBJ1-5, with 7 nucleotides matching TRBD1. Per the germline V gene, CDR1 is LNHDA and CDR2 is SQIVND (reference sequence). After removal of 6 bases from V and 5 bases from J, the junction contained 10 bases not matched to a gene. CDR3 length: 15 amino acids. The CDR3 region is CASSPDRSDYQPQHF. The CDR3 region has the DNA TGTGCCAGTAGCCCGGACAGGTCCGACTATCAGCCCCAGCATTTT.

The V and J genes are TRBV7-2 and TRBJ1-1, with unresolved D. V lost 1 base to trimming and J lost 4 bases, with 13 bases between them. Per the germline V gene, CDR1 is SGHTA and CDR2 is FQGNSA. The CDR3 has 15 amino acids. The CDR3 bases are TGTGCCAGCAGCTTAGGTGTTTCCTGGGGCACTGAAGCTTTCTTT. This encodes CASSLGVSWGTEAFF.

The genes are TRBV7-2 and TRBJ1-1; D remains unclear. The germline CDR1 and CDR2 sequences are SGHTA and FQGNSA. CDR3 length: 17 amino acids. The V end lost 5 bases, the J end lost 3 bases, and 22 bases lay between the germline ends. CDR3 nucleotide sequence: TGTGCCAGCAGCCAACTACCCAAACTCCGCTGGGACACTGAAGCTTTCTTT. Encoded protein: CASSQLPKLRWDTEAFF.

The chain recombines TRBV7-9 with TRBJ1-4; the D is unclear. The CDR3 covers 14 residues. V was shortened by 5 bases and J by 0 bases, with 7 bases between the two germline ends. CDR1 and CDR2 from the germline V gene are SEHNR and FQNEAQ (reference sequence). DNA for the CDR3: TGTGCCAGCAGCGAGGTAACAACTAATGAAAAACTGTTTTTT. It specifies CASSEVTTNEKLFF. The whole variable domain, filled in from reference TRBV7-9 and TRBJ1-4, reads DTGVSQNPRHKITKRGQNVTFRCDPISEHNRLYWYRQTLGQGPEFLTYFQNEAQLEKSRLLSDRFSAERPKGSFSTLEIQRTEQGDSAMYLCASSEVTTNEKLFFGSGTQLSVL.

This chain links TRBV5-1 with TRBJ1-5; D may be TRBD1 (6 bases). Deletions cut 4 bases from V and 4 bases from J, with 12 bases between. The CDR3 has 14 amino acids. The V gene's germline CDR1 is SGHRS and CDR2 YFSETQ. CDR3 in amino acids: CASSPGAGNQPQHF. The CDR3 nucleotides are TGCGCCAGCAGCCCGGGGGCAGGGAATCAGCCCCAGCATTTT.

This clone counts as medium-sized (0.01 to 0.1%). The chain employs TRBV6-5 and TRBJ1-4; no firm D call. Germline assignment: CDR1 MNHEY and CDR2 SVGAGI. V dropped 6 bases and J dropped 4 bases, with 12 bases sitting between them. The length of the CDR3 is 14 residues. The DNA for the CDR3 is TGTGCCAGCAGGCAGACGGCCGATAATGAAAAACTGTTTTTT. It yields the protein CASRQTADNEKLFF.

The CDR3 loop reads CASSSSLATSTDTQYF. DNA for the CDR3: TGTGCCAGCAGTTCCTCCCTAGCGACTAGCACAGATACGCAGTATTTT. The V gene is TRBV6-6, the J gene TRBJ2-3; D may be TRBD2 (6 bases). Germline values: CDR1 MNHNY, CDR2 SVGAGI (reference sequence). The CDR3 sequence is 16 residues long. The V and J ends lost 4 bases and 0 bases respectively, with 14 bases between them.

The chain is built from TRBV24-1 and TRBJ2-2; possibly TRBD1 or TRBD2 for D (5 bases each). The CDR3 is 13 residues long. The germline V and J ends were trimmed by 4 bases and 4 bases, with 6 bases remaining between them. The germline gives CDR1 KGHDR, CDR2 SFDVKD. The CDR3 nucleotides read TGTGCCACCAGTGAGGGGGTCACCGGGGAGCTGTTTTTT. Residues: CATSEGVTGELFF.

V is TRBV18 and J is TRBJ2-5; TRBD1 is a possible D gene (6 bases). Germline CDR1 KGHSH, CDR2 LQKENI. This CDR3 has 14 residues. With 2 bases removed from V and 3 bases from J, the gap between germline ends came to 10 bases. The CDR3 DNA reads as TGTGCCAGCTCACCAACCAGGGACAAAGAGACCCAGTACTTC. The encoded protein is CASSPTRDKETQYF.

This clone has just a few counts. The gene calls are TRBV9 and TRBJ2-3; tentative D call: TRBD1 (5 bases). The CDR3 length is 15 residues. Trimming stripped 4 bases from V and 6 bases from J, with 18 bases between. Per germline, CDR1 SGDLS and CDR2 YYNGEE. DNA of the CDR3: TGTGCCAGCAGCCCACAGGAAGGTTTTGCGGATACGCAGTATTTT. Translation gives CASSPQEGFADTQYF.

The chain has TRBV6-5 and TRBJ1-1, with D uncertain. Germline-derived CDR1 and CDR2 are MNHEY and SVGAGI. This CDR3 contains 15 residues. The V and J ends lost 0 bases and 3 bases respectively, with 11 bases between them. CDR3 loop: CASSYSASGDTEAFF. The CDR3 DNA is TGTGCCAGCAGTTACTCAGCGTCTGGAGACACTGAAGCTTTCTTT.